The 26 T cell receptor beta chains below come from one sample, sequenced in a study of CD8 T cells in ankylosing spondylitis. No cognate antigen is known for these TCRs. Broader study findings: Blood of patients with ankylosing spondylitis appeared to be characterized by a TCR beta motif of eight highly homologous variants.

One entry per CDR3 protein, called by TCRdb with MiXCR from the 5' RACE reads. The table includes hundreds of thousands of distinct CDR3 sequences, about 10% detected once. The sequencing input was blood, either unsorted or a sorted T cell fraction (not recorded which). These receptors were obtained from a male donor with ankylosing spondylitis.

This clonotype was observed at least ten times. V is TRBV20-1 and J is TRBJ2-3; D is unresolved. The germline V gene has CDR1 DFQATT and CDR2 SNEGSKA (reference sequence). Trimming shortened V by 4 bases and J by 8 bases, and 13 bases separated the two germline ends. The CDR3 is 12 amino acids. Here the CDR3 DNA reads TGCAGTGCTACAGCCGGGCACCCTACGCAGTATTTT. Translation gives CSATAGHPTQYF.

This clonotype was seen a few times. The chain joins TRBV11-2 to TRBJ2-1; no clear D gene. The CDR3 totals 15 residues. Germline CDR1 SGHAT, CDR2 FQNNGV. The V and J ends lost 5 bases and 0 bases respectively, with 11 bases between them. CDR3 in DNA: TGTGCCAGCAGCCCAGGAATGATCTCCTACAATGAGCAGTTCTTC. It yields the protein CASSPGMISYNEQFF.

In its sample, this clonotype was seen a few times. The rearrangement uses TRBV20-1 and TRBJ1-2; D is perhaps TRBD1 (5 bases). This CDR3 spans 13 amino acids. V dropped 5 bases and J dropped 6 bases, with 16 bases sitting between them. CDR1 is DFQATT, CDR2 SNEGSKA, per germline (reference sequence). CDR3 DNA: TGCAGTGCTCCGAGCTCAGGGAAGGATGGCTACACCTTC. Residues: CSAPSSGKDGYTF.

The J gene is TRBJ2-5, the V gene TRBV6-1, with D uncertain. The CDR3 length is 13 residues. The germline CDR1 and CDR2 sequences are MNHNS and SASEGT. The V end was cut by 4 bases, the J end by 4 bases, with 10 bases between. CDR3 in amino acids: CASSAFPGETQYF. Here the CDR3 DNA reads TGTGCCAGCAGTGCCTTTCCGGGAGAGACCCAGTACTTC.

The rearrangement links TRBV4-3 to TRBJ2-1, with 8 nucleotides matching TRBD2. In germline, CDR1 is LGHNA, CDR2 YSLEER. The CDR3 is 20 residues long. The junction had 19 bases not matched to a gene; V was cut back by 4 bases and J by 2 bases. The CDR3 reads CASSLFAGTRGGLTYNEQFF. CDR3 bases: TGCGCCAGCAGCCTCTTCGCGGGCACCCGCGGGGGGTTGACCTACAATGAGCAGTTCTTC.

This clonotype showed up just a few times. The chain combines TRBV5-4 with TRBJ2-3; D may be TRBD1 (6 bases). The CDR3 spans 16 residues. Trimming cost V 4 bases and J 0 bases, with 15 bases left between them. Germline V gives CDR1 SGHNT, CDR2 YYREEE (reference sequence). Here the CDR3 reads CASSGGNRVSTDTQYF. CDR3 nucleotides: TGTGCCAGCAGCGGGGGAAACAGGGTTAGCACAGATACGCAGTATTTT.

The V and J genes are TRBV4-3 and TRBJ2-7, with TRBD1 identical over 9 bases. V gave up 3 bases and J gave up 3 bases; unmatched junction bases: 6. This CDR3 has 15 residues. The germline gives CDR1 LGHNA, CDR2 YSLEER. The CDR3 region has the DNA TGCGCCAGCAGCCACCGACAGGGGGGTTTCTACGAGCAGTACTTC. Translating gives CASSHRQGGFYEQYF.

A few counts support this clonotype. This chain joins TRBV3-1 and TRBJ2-1; D is ambiguous. The CDR3 length is 15 residues. Germline-derived CDR1 and CDR2 are LGHDT and YNNKEL (reference sequence). Trimming stripped 3 bases from V and 9 bases from J, with 18 bases between. CDR3 sequence: CASSQPGLPRVEQFF. The CDR3 nucleotides read TGTGCCAGCAGCCAGCCTGGGCTTCCCCGTGTTGAGCAGTTCTTC.

This rearrangement joins TRBV20-1 to TRBJ1-2; no definite D call. Trimming pared 4 bases from V and 7 bases from J, leaving 10 bases between. From germline, CDR1 is DFQATT and CDR2 SNEGSKA (reference sequence). CDR3 length: 11 residues. The CDR3 DNA reads TGCAGTGCTACGTGGCAGGTTGGCTACACCTTC. It codes for CSATWQVGYTF.

The chain carries TRBV6-2 or TRBV6-3 and TRBJ2-5, with TRBD1 matching 7 bases. The CDR3 is made up of 15 amino acids. Germline V lookup: CDR1 MNHEY, CDR2 SVGEGT. The V and J ends lost 4 bases and 1 base, in that order; junction bases with no gene match: 6. CDR3 sequence: CASSLKGQIQETQYF. As DNA, the CDR3 is TGTGCCAGCAGTTTGAAGGGACAGATCCAAGAGACCCAGTACTTC.

This clonotype has just a few counts. The V and J genes are TRBV20-1 and TRBJ2-7; no clear D. CDR1 DFQATT and CDR2 SNEGSKA come from the germline V gene (reference sequence). CDR3 length: 11 amino acids. V lost 1 base to trimming and J lost 6 bases, with 7 bases between them. DNA of the CDR3: TGCAGTGCTAGAGGGCTGACCGAGCAGTACTTC. Protein sequence: CSARGLTEQYF.

This clonotype was seen only a few times. V usage is TRBV7-3 and J usage is TRBJ2-3, with D hard to call. In germline, CDR1 is SGHTA, CDR2 FQGTGA. V gave up 1 base and J gave up 0 bases, with 8 bases separating them. The CDR3 consists of 15 residues. Here the CDR3 reads CASSLNPSSTDTQYF. The CDR3 DNA sequence: TGTGCCAGCAGCTTAAATCCTTCTAGCACAGATACGCAGTATTTT.

The table lists this clonotype with a few counts. V usage is TRBV20-1 and J usage is TRBJ2-1; 9 positions match TRBD2. The CDR3 spans 18 residues. Looked up from germline, CDR1 is DFQATT and CDR2 is SNEGSKA (reference sequence). Trimming removed 0 bases from V and 5 bases from J; junction bases left unmatched: 14. The CDR3 sequence is CSARDPLAGAKNNNEQFF. The DNA of the CDR3 is TGCAGTGCTAGAGACCCTTTAGCGGGAGCGAAAAATAACAATGAGCAGTTCTTC.

This chain joins TRBV7-6 and TRBJ2-3; TRBD1 might be the D (6 bases). CDR3 length equals 17 residues. The germline CDR1 and CDR2 sequences are SGHVS and FNYEAQ. V dropped 5 bases and J dropped 0 bases, with 18 bases sitting between them. Written as DNA, the CDR3 is TGTGCCAGCAGCCCCCGTCACAGTAGGGGGAGCACAGATACGCAGTATTTT. It translates to CASSPRHSRGSTDTQYF.

A few counts support this clonotype. V gene TRBV20-1 combines with J gene TRBJ2-5, with D possibly called TRBD1 or TRBD2 (5 bases each). Germline V lookup: CDR1 DFQATT, CDR2 SNEGSKA (reference sequence). This CDR3 comprises 14 residues. V was pared by 0 bases and J by 5 bases, with 13 bases between. The CDR3 protein is CSARDARGGETQYF. The CDR3 region has the DNA TGCAGTGCTAGAGATGCGAGGGGTGGTGAGACCCAGTACTTC.

The chain has TRBV11-3 and TRBJ2-3, with D possibly being TRBD2 (6 bases). The CDR3 loop spans 14 amino acids. Trimming shortened V by 2 bases and J by 2 bases, and 8 bases separated the two germline ends. Germline CDR1 SGHNT, CDR2 YENEEA. The CDR3 region is CASSLSGVTDTQYF. The CDR3 DNA is TGTGCCAGCAGCTTATCGGGAGTCACAGATACGCAGTATTTT.

CDR3 in amino acids: CASSQVFLETNEKLFF. CDR3 in DNA: TGCGCCAGCAGCCAAGTTTTCCTCGAAACCAATGAAAAACTGTTTTTT. V usage is TRBV4-3 and J usage is TRBJ1-4; D unclear. CDR1 and CDR2 (germline): LGHNA, YSLEER. The CDR3 has 16 residues. V lost 1 base and J lost 5, with 14 bases in between.

The table lists this clonotype with many counts. This chain links TRBV20-1 with TRBJ2-3; no clear D. V lost 4 bases, J lost 2 bases, and 13 bases lay in between. CDR3 length equals 14 residues. CDR1 and CDR2 (germline): DFQATT, SNEGSKA (reference sequence). CDR3 sequence reads: CSANGPPTTDTQYF. CDR3 bases: TGCAGTGCTAACGGTCCGCCGACCACAGATACGCAGTATTTT.

This clonotype occurred many times. J is TRBJ2-1 and V is TRBV29-1, with a possible D match to TRBD2 (5 bases). The CDR3 totals 14 residues. Trimming stripped 4 bases from V and 4 bases from J, with 14 bases between. The germline gives CDR1 SQVTM, CDR2 ANQGSEA. The CDR3 DNA reads TGCAGCGTTGTCCGGGGAACGGGTTACAATGAGCAGTTCTTC. Protein sequence: CSVVRGTGYNEQFF.

The chain links TRBV2 to TRBJ2-2; D is possibly TRBD2 (6 bases). The CDR3 totals 13 residues. In germline, CDR1 is SNHLY, CDR2 FYNNEI. V lost 5 bases to trimming and J lost 3 bases, with 7 bases between them. The CDR3 DNA follows: TGTGCCAGCAGTAAGCGGGACACCGGGGAGCTGTTTTTT. This codes for CASSKRDTGELFF.

The chain has TRBV11-2 and TRBJ1-4; D perhaps matches TRBD1 (6 bases). V was clipped by 6 bases and J by 0 bases, with 26 bases between them. The CDR3 runs 20 residues. Germline V lookup: CDR1 SGHAT, CDR2 FQNNGV. This chain's CDR3 is CASRQGLLATPTTTNEKLFF. CDR3 sequence (DNA): TGTGCCAGCAGACAGGGTCTACTTGCCACTCCTACTACAACTAATGAAAAACTGTTTTTT.

CDR3 amino acids: CASSPLLAGGHQYF. In DNA, the CDR3 is TGTGCCAGCTCACCACTCCTAGCGGGAGGGCATCAGTACTTC. The chain uses TRBV18 and TRBJ2-7; 12 nucleotides line up with TRBD2. The CDR3 is 14 residues long. Unmatched junction bases numbered 5, after V lost 1 base and J lost 10 bases. CDR1 and CDR2 from the germline V gene are KGHSH and LQKENI.

This clonotype appeared many times. The chain couples TRBV29-1 to TRBJ1-1; D is unresolved. In germline, CDR1 is SQVTM, CDR2 ANQGSEA. This CDR3 is built from 12 residues. Trimming pared 6 bases from V and 0 bases from J, leaving 8 bases between. The CDR3 loop reads CSVARLNTEAFF. The CDR3 DNA reads as TGCAGCGTCGCTCGCCTGAACACTGAAGCTTTCTTT.

The genes are TRBV7-8 and TRBJ2-5; 7 bases line up with TRBD2. The ends lost 6 bases at V and 5 bases at J; junction bases unmatched: 9. CDR3 size: 14 residues. The germline V gene has CDR1 SGHVS and CDR2 FQNEAQ. The chain's CDR3 is CASRLTLARETQYF. The CDR3 DNA reads TGTGCCAGCAGACTAACACTAGCGCGGGAGACCCAGTACTTC.

This clonotype has a handful of counts. V is TRBV7-2 and J is TRBJ2-7, with D perhaps matching TRBD2 (6 bases). CDR1 is SGHTA, CDR2 FQGNSA, per germline. CDR3 length: 14 residues. V was trimmed by 2 bases and J by 3 bases, leaving 11 bases between them. The CDR3, as DNA: TGTGCCAGCAGCTTAACCGGGACTCGCTACGAGCAGTACTTC. Translating gives CASSLTGTRYEQYF.

This chain uses TRBV10-3 with TRBJ2-7, with no clear D. The V end was cut by 5 bases, the J end by 1 base, with 9 bases between. This CDR3 comprises 13 residues. Germline loops: CDR1 ENHRY, CDR2 SYGVKD. The CDR3 sequence is CAISSTDSYEQYF. CDR3 DNA: TGTGCCATCAGTTCAACCGATTCCTACGAGCAGTACTTC.